The rows below give T cell receptor beta chains drawn from one sample of a study of OX40 agonist ivuxolimab in advanced cancers. Using immunoSEQ multiplex PCR, the repertoire was profiled, and TCRdb retains in-frame clones only, with some absent. Here the sample spans 65,000 to 75,000 clones, 89% being singletons. The input for sequencing was CD4+ or CD8+ T cells sorted from blood, taken in a trial of the OX40 agonist ivuxolimab. These receptors came from an adult with an advanced solid tumor such as melanoma, head and neck, liver or kidney cancer. CDR3s include the opening cysteine and the closing phenylalanine or tryptophan. Each record gives: clone size, V gene, J gene, D gene, CDR3 length, CDR3 protein, CDR3 DNA. The D gene is left open where the match is weak. Rows may omit the clone size; those that give it use once, few, many or a size class.

-,TRBV6-1,TRBJ2-5,-,13,CASSEQTQETQYF,TGTGCCAGCAGTGAACAGACCCAAGAGACCCAGTACTTC
-,TRBV7-2,TRBJ2-3,TRBD2,16,CASSLVWAGGADTQYF,TGTGCCAGCAGCTTAGTATGGGCGGGGGGGGCGGATACGCAGTATTTT
-,TRBV30,TRBJ2-1,-,13,CAWSRGLYNEQFF,TGTGCCTGGAGCCGGGGGCTCTACAATGAGCAGTTCTTC
-,TRBV30,TRBJ2-5,TRBD2,15,CAWSVGGRVRETQYF,TGTGCCTGGAGTGTAGGCGGGAGGGTGAGAGAGACCCAGTACTTC
-,TRBV7-9,TRBJ1-1,TRBD1,15,CASSVLTGANTEAFF,TGTGCCAGCAGCGTATTGACAGGGGCCAACACTGAAGCTTTCTTT
-,TRBV6-5,TRBJ1-6,-,15,CASRPGQYSNSPLHF,TGTGCCAGCAGACCCGGACAGTATAGTAATTCACCCCTCCACTTT
-,TRBV11-2,TRBJ2-3,TRBD2,18,CASSPRGAGGTSTDTQYF,TGTGCCAGCAGCCCCCGGGGAGCGGGGGGAACTAGCACAGATACGCAGTATTTT
-,TRBV2,TRBJ1-5,-,15,CASSAEGLSNQPQHF,TGTGCCAGCAGTGCCGAAGGGCTAAGCAATCAGCCCCAGCATTTT
-,TRBV6-5,TRBJ1-4,-,15,CASSRQGRLNEKLFF,TGTGCCAGCAGTAGGCAGGGACGCCTTAATGAAAAACTGTTTTTT
-,TRBV19,TRBJ1-2,-,15,CASSITSLRNYGYTF,TGTGCCAGTAGTATCACTTCCCTGAGGAACTATGGCTACACCTTC
-,TRBV5-1,TRBJ1-2,-,15,CASSLTPAGDYGYTF,TGCGCCAGCAGCCTGACCCCCGCAGGAGACTATGGCTACACCTTC
-,TRBV14,TRBJ2-5,TRBD2,16,CASSPLAGGPKETQYF,TGTGCCAGCAGCCCCCTAGCGGGGGGGCCAAAGGAGACCCAGTACTTC
-,TRBV12-5,TRBJ2-3,TRBD1,14,CASGSGQGSDTQYF,TGTGCTAGTGGTTCAGGACAGGGTTCGGATACGCAGTATTTT
-,TRBV30,TRBJ1-5,-,17,CAWSVPRGPTSHQPQHF,TGTGCCTGGAGTGTACCTAGGGGACCAACGTCTCATCAGCCCCAGCATTTT
-,TRBV19,TRBJ1-4,-,17,CASSSRPGRTFNEKLFF,TGTGCCAGTAGCTCCCGCCCGGGACGGACGTTTAATGAAAAACTGTTTTTT
-,TRBV6-6,TRBJ1-3,-,12,CASISSGNTIYF,TGTGCCAGCATTAGCTCTGGAAACACCATATATTTT
-,TRBV27,TRBJ2-1,-,15,CASSLLGSRYNEQFF,TGTGCCAGCAGTTTACTAGGTTCTCGCTACAATGAGCAGTTCTTC
once,TRBV5-6,TRBJ1-6,TRBD1,18,CASSLGQGVSSYNSPLHF,TGTGCCAGCAGCTTGGGACAGGGGGTGAGCTCCTATAATTCACCCCTCCACTTT
-,TRBV29-1,TRBJ2-3,TRBD2,13,CSVVGGGTDTQYF,TGCAGCGTTGTTGGGGGGGGAACAGATACGCAGTATTTT
-,TRBV2,TRBJ1-1,TRBD1,15,CASTLTGGMGTEAFF,TGTGCCAGCACCCTCACAGGGGGCATGGGCACTGAAGCTTTCTTT
-,TRBV6-1,TRBJ1-5,-,14,CASSDVGTNQPQHF,TGTGCCAGCAGCGATGTGGGCACTAATCAGCCCCAGCATTTT
-,TRBV30,TRBJ2-7,-,12,CAWSVDAYEQYF,TGTGCCTGGAGTGTCGATGCTTACGAGCAGTACTTC
-,TRBV11-2,TRBJ2-7,TRBD1,14,CASSSGTASYEQYF,TGTGCCAGCAGCTCCGGGACAGCATCCTACGAGCAGTACTTC
once,TRBV6-5,TRBJ2-7,-,14,CASSGVRGSYEQYF,TGTGCCAGCAGCGGGGTAAGGGGGTCCTACGAGCAGTACTTC
-,TRBV5-4,TRBJ2-4,-,15,CASSLGGAAKNIQYF,TGTGCCAGCAGCTTGGGGGGGGCGGCCAAAAACATTCAGTACTTC
-,TRBV7-9,TRBJ1-3,-,15,CASSLGKSSGNTIYF,TGTGCCAGCAGCTTAGGGAAAAGCTCTGGAAACACCATATATTTT
-,TRBV5-1,TRBJ2-3,TRBD2,15,CASSQGRGGIDTQYF,TGCGCCAGCAGCCAAGGACGGGGGGGTATAGATACGCAGTATTTT
-,TRBV4-1,TRBJ2-5,TRBD2,14,CASSQGGSGGPQYF,TGCGCCAGCAGCCAAGGGGGTAGCGGGGGGCCTCAGTACTTC
-,TRBV18,TRBJ2-1,-,12,CASSPGYNEQFF,TGTGCCAGCTCACCGGGTTACAATGAGCAGTTCTTC
-,TRBV7-2,TRBJ1-6,TRBD1,15,CASSSRQGRNSPLHF,TGTGCCAGCAGCTCCAGACAGGGAAGAAATTCACCCCTCCACTTT
-,TRBV7-9,TRBJ1-3,-,13,CASSLGLTNTIYF,TGTGCCAGCAGCTTAGGGTTGACAAACACCATATATTTT
-,TRBV30,TRBJ1-1,-,15,CACPRGHPQNTEAFF,TGTGCCTGCCCCCGGGGACACCCCCAAAACACTGAAGCTTTCTTT
-,TRBV7-8,TRBJ2-1,-,15,CASSLILSSYNEQFF,TGTGCCAGCAGCCTAATCCTGAGCTCCTACAATGAGCAGTTCTTC
-,TRBV19,TRBJ1-5,-,15,CASSKGTMGDQPQHF,TGTGCCAGTAGTAAAGGGACCATGGGGGATCAGCCCCAGCATTTT
-,TRBV6-1,TRBJ1-5,-,14,CASREGSSNQPQHF,TGTGCCAGCCGCGAGGGAAGTAGCAATCAGCCCCAGCATTTT
few,TRBV6-1,TRBJ1-2,-,14,CASSEGAGNYGYTF,TGTGCCAGCAGTGAAGGGGCCGGTAACTATGGCTACACCTTC
-,TRBV11-1,TRBJ1-1,-,13,CASSLGGDTEAFF,TGTGCCAGCAGCTTAGGAGGGGACACTGAAGCTTTCTTT
once,TRBV14,TRBJ2-3,-,14,CASSQGLQTDTQYF,TGTGCCAGCAGCCAAGGTTTACAGACAGATACGCAGTATTTT
-,TRBV10-3,TRBJ2-2,-,13,CAISAENTGELFF,TGTGCCATCAGTGCAGAGAACACCGGGGAGCTGTTTTTT
few,TRBV19,TRBJ1-1,TRBD1,14,CASSGTGRGTEAFF,TGTGCCAGTAGTGGGACAGGGAGAGGGACTGAAGCTTTCTTT
-,TRBV19,TRBJ1-6,-,15,CASSPTSLLGSPLHF,TGTGCCAGTAGCCCTACGTCCCTTCTAGGATCACCCCTCCACTTT
-,TRBV7-3,TRBJ1-2,-,16,CASSSGAAGTNYGYTF,TGTGCCAGCAGCTCAGGTGCTGCAGGGACTAACTATGGCTACACCTTC
-,TRBV2,TRBJ1-1,-,15,CASSPNVGGPTEAFF,TGTGCCAGCAGCCCAAATGTGGGAGGTCCAACTGAAGCTTTCTTT
-,TRBV10-3,TRBJ1-4,-,14,CAISEIGGEEKLFF,TGTGCCATCAGTGAAATTGGGGGTGAGGAAAAACTGTTTTTT
-,TRBV7-9,TRBJ2-5,-,17,CASSSTGGQGREETQYF,TGTGCCAGCAGCTCTACCGGGGGGCAGGGGAGAGAAGAGACCCAGTACTTC
-,TRBV27,TRBJ2-3,-,15,CASSLAGVRADTQYF,TGTGCCAGCAGTTTGGCAGGGGTTAGGGCAGATACGCAGTATTTT